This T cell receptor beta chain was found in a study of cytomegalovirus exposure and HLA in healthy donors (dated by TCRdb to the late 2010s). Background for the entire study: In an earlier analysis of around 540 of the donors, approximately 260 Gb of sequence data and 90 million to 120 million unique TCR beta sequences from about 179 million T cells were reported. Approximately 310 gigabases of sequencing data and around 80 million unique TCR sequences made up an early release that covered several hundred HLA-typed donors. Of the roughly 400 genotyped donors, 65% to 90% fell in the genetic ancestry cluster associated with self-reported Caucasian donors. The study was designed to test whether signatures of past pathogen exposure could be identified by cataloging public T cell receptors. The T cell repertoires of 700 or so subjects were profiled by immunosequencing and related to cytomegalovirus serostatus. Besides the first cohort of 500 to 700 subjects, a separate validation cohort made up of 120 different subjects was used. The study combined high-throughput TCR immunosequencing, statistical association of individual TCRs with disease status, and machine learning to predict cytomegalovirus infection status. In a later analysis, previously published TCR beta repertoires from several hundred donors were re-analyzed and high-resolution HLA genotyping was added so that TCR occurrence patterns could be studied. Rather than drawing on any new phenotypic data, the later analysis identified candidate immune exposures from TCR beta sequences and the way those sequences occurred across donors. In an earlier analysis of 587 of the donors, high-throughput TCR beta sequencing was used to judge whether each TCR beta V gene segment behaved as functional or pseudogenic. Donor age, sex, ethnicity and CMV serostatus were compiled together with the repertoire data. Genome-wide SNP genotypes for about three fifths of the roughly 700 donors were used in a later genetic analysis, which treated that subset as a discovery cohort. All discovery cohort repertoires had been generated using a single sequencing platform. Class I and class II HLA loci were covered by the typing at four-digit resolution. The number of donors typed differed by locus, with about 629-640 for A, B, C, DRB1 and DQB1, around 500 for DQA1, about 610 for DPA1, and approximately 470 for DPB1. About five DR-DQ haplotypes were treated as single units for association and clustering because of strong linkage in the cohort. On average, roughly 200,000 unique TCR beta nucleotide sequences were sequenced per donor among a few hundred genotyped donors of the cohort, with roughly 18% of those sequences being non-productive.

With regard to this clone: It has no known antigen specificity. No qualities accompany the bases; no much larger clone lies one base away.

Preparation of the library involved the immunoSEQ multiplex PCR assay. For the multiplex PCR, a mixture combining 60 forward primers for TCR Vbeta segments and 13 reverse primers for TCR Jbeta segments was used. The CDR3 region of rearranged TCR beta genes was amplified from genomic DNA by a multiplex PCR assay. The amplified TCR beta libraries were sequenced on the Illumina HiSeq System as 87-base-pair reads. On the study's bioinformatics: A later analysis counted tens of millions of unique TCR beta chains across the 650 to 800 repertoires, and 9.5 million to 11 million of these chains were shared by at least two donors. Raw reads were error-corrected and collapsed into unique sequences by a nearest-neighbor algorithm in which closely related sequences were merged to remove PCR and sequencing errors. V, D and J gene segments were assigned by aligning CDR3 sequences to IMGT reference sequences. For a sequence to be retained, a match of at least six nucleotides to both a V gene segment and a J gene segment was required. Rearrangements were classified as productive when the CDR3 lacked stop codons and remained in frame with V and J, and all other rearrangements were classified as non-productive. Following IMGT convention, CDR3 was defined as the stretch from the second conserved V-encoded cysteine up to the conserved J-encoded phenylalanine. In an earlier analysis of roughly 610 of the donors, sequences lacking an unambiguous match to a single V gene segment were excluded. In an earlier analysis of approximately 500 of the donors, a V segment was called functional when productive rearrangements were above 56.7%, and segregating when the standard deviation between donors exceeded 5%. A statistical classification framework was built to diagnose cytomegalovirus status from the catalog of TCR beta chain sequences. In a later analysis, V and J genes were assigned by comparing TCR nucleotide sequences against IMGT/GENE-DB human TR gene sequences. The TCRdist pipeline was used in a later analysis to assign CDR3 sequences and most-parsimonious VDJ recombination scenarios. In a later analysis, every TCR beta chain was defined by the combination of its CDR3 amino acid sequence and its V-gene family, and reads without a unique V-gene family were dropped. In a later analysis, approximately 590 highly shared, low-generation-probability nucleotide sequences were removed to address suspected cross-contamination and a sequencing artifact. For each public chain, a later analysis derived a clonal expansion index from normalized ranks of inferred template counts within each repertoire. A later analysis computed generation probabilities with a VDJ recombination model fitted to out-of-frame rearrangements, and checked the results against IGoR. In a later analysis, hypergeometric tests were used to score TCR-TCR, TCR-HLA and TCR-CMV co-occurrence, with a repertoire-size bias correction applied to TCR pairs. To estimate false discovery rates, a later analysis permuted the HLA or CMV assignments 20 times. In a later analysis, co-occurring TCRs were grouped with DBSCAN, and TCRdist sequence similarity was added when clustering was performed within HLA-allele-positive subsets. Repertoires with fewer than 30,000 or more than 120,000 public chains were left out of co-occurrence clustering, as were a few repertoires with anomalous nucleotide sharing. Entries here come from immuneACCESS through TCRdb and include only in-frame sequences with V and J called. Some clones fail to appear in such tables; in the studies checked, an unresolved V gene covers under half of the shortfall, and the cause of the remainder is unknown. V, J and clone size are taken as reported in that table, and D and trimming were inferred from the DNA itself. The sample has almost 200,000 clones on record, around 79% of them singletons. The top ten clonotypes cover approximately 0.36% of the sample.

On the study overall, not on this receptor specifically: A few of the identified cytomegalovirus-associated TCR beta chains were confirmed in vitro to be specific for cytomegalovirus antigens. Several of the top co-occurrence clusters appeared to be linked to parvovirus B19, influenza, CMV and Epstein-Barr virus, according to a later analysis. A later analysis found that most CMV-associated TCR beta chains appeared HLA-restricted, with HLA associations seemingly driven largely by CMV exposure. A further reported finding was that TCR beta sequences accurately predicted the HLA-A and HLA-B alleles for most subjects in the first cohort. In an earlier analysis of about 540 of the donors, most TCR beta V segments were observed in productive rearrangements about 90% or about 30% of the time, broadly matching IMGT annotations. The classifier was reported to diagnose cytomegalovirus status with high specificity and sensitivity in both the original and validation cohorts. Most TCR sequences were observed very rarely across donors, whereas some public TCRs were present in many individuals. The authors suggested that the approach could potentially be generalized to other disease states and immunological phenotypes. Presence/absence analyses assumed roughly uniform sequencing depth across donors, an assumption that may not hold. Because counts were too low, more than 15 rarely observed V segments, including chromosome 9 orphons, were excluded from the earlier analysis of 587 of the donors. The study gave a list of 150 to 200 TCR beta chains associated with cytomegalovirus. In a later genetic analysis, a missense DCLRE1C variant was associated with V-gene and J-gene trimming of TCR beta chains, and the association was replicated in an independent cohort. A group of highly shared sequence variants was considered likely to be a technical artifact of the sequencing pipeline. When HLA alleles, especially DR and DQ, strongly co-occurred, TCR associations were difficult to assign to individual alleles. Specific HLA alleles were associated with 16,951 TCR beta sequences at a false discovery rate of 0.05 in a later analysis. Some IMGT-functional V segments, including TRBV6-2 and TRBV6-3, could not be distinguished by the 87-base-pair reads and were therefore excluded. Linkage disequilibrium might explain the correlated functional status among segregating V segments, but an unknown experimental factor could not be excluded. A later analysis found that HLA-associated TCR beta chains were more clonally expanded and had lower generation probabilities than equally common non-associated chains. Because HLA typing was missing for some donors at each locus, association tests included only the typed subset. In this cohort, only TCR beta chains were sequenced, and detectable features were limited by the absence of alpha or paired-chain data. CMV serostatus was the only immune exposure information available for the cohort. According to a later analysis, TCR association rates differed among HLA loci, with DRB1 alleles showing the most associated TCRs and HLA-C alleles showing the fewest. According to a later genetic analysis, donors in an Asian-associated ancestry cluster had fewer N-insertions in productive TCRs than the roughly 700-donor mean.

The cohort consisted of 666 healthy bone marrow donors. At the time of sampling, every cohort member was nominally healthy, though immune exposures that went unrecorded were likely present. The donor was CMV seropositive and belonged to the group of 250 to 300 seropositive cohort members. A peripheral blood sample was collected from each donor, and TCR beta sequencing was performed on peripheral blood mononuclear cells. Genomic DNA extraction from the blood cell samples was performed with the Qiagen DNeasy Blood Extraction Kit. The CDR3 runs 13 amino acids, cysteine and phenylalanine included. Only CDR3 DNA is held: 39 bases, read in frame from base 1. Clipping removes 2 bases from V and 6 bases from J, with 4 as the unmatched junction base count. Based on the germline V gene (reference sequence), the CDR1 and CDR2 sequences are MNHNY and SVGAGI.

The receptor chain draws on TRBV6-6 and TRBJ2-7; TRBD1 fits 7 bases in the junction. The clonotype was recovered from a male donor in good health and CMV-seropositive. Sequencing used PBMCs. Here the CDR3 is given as CASSYEPGGEQYF. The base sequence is TGTGCCAGCAGTTACGAGCCAGGGGGCGAGCAGTACTTC.